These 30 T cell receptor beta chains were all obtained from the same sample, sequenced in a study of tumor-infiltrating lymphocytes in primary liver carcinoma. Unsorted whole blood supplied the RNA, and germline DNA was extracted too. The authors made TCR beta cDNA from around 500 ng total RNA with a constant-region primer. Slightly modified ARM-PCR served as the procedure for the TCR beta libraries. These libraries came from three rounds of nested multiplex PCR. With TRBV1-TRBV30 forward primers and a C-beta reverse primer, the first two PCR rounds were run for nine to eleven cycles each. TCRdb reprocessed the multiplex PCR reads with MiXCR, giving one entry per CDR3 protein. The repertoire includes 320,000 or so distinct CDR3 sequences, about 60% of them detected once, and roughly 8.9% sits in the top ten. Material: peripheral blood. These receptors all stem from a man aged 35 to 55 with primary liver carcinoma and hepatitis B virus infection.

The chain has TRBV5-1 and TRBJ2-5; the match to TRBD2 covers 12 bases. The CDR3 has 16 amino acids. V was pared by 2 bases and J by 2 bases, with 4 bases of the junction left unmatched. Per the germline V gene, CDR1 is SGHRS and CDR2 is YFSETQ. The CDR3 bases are TGCGCCAGCAGCTTAAGGACTAGCGGGGCTCAAGAGACCCAGTACTTC. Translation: CASSLRTSGAQETQYF.

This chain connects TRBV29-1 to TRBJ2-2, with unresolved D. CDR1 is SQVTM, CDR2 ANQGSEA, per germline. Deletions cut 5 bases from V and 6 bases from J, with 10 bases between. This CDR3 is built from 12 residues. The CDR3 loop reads CSVHNGSGELFF. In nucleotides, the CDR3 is TGCAGCGTTCACAACGGGTCCGGGGAGCTGTTTTTT.

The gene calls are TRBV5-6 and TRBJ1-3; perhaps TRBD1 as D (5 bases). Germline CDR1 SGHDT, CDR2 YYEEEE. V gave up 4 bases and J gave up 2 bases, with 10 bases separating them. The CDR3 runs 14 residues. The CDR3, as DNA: TGTGCCAGCAGCCTCCGAGGGGCTGGAAACACCATATATTTT. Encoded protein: CASSLRGAGNTIYF.

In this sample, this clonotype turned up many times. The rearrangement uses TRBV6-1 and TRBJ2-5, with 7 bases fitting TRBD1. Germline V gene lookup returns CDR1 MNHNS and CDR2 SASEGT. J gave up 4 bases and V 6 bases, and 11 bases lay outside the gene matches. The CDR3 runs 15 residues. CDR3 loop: CASRARQGRRETQYF. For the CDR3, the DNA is TGTGCCAGCAGGGCCCGACAGGGACGGAGAGAGACCCAGTACTTC.

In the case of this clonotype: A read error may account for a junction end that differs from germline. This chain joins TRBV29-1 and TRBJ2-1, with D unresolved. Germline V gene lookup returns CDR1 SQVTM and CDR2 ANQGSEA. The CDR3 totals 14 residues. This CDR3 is CSVRLRSSYNKQLF. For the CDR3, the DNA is TGCAGCGTTCGACTGAGGAGCTCCTACAATAAGCAGCTCTTC.

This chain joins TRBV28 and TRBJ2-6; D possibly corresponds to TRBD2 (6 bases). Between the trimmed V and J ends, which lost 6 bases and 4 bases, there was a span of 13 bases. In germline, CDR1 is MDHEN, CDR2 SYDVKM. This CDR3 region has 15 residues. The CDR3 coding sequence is TGTGCCAGCAGCCGGAGGGGAGCCGGGGCCAACGTCCTGACTTTC. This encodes CASSRRGAGANVLTF. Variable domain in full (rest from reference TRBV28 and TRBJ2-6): DVKVTQSSRYLVKRTGEKVFLECVQDMDHENMFWYRQDPGLGLRLIYFSYDVKMKEKGDIPEGYSVSREKKERFSLILESASTNQTSMYLCASSRRGAGANVLTFGAGSRLTVL.

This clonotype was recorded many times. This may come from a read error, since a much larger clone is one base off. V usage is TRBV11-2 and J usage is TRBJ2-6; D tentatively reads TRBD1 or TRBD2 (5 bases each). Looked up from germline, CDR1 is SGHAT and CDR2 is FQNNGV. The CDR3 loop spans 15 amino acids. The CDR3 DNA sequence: TGTGCCAGCAGCCCAGGCTTGCTCGGGGCCAACGCCCTGACTTTC. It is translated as CASSPGLLGANALTF.

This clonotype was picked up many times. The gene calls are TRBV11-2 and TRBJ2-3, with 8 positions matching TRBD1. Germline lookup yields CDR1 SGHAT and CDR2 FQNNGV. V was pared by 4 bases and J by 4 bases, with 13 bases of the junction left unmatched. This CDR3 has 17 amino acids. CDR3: CASSSPTWTGMPDTQYF. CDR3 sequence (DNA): TGTGCCAGCAGCTCCCCGACCTGGACAGGGATGCCAGATACGCAGTATTTT. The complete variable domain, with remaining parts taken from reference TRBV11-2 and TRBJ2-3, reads EAGVAQSPRYKIIEKRQSVAFWCNPISGHATLYWYQQILGQGPKLLIQFQNNGVVDDSQLPKDRFSAERLKGVDSTLKIQPAKLEDSAVYLCASSSPTWTGMPDTQYFGPGTRLTVL.

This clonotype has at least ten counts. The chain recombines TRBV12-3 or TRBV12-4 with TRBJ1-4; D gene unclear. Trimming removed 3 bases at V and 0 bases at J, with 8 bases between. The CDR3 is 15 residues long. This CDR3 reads CASSFRGATNEKLFF. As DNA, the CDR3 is TGTGCCAGCAGTTTCCGCGGCGCAACTAATGAAAAACTGTTTTTT.

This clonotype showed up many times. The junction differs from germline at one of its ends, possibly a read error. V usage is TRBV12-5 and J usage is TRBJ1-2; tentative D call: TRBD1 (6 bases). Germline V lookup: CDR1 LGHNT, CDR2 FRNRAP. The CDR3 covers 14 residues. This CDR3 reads CASGLGGTPLPDAF. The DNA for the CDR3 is TGTGCTAGTGGTTTAGGGGGGACTCCCTTACCTGACGCCTTC.

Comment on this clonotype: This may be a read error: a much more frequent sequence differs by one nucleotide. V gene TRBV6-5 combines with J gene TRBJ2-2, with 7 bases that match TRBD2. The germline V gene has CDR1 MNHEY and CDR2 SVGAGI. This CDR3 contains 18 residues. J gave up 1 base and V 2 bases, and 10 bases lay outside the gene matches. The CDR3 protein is CASSYPIFGGGNTGELFF. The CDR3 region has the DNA TGTGCCAGCAGTTACCCGATATTTGGGGGGGGGAACACCGGGGAGCTGTTTTTT.

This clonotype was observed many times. Here the CDR3 reads CASSGGPMDGYTF. DNA of the CDR3: TGTGCCAGCTCAGGGGGACCGATGGATGGCTACACCTTC. V gene TRBV18 combines with J gene TRBJ1-2, with TRBD1 as a possible D gene (5 bases). The germline V gene has CDR1 KGHSH and CDR2 LQKENI. This CDR3 has 13 residues. Trimming cost V 5 bases and J 6 bases, with 13 bases left between them. Full variable domain (rest looked up from reference TRBV18 and TRBJ1-2): NAGVMQNPRHLVRRRGQEARLRCSPMKGHSHVYWYRQLPEEGLKFMVYLQKENIIDESGMPKERFSAEFPKEGPSILRIQQVVRGDSAAYFCASSGGPMDGYTFGSGTRLTVV.

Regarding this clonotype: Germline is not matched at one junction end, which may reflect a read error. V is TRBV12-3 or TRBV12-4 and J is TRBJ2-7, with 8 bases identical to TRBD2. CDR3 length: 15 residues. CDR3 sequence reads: CASSSFGTRGYEQHF. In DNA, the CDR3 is TGTGCCAGCAGTTCCTTCGGGACTAGAGGGTACGAGCAGCACTTC.

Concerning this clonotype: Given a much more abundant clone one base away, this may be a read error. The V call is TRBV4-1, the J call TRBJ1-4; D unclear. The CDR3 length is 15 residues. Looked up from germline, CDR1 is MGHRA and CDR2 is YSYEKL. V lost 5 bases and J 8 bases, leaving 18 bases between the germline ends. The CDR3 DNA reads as TGCGCCAGCAGCGCCCGAGAAACAAGCGGGGAAAAACTGTTTTTT. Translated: CASSARETSGEKLFF.

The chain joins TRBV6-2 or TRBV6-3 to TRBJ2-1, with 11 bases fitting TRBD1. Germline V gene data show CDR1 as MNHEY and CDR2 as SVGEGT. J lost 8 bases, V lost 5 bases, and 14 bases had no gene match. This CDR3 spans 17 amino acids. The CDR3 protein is CASSPDRGLAGWHEQFF. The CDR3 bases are TGTGCCAGCAGTCCGGACAGGGGGCTAGCGGGGTGGCATGAGCAGTTCTTC.

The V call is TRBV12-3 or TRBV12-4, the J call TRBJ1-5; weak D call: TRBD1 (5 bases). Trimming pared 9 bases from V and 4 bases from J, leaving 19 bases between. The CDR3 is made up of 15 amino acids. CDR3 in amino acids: CARTRGIAINQPQHF. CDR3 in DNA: TGTGCCAGGACGCGGGGCATCGCAATAAATCAGCCCCAGCATTTT.

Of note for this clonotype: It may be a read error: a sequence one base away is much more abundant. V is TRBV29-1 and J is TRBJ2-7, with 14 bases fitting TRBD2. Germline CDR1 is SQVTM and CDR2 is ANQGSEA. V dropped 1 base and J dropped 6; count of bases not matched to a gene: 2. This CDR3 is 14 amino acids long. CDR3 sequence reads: CSVEGLAGGAEQYF. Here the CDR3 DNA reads TGCAGCGTTGAAGGACTAGCGGGAGGGGCCGAGCAGTACTTC.

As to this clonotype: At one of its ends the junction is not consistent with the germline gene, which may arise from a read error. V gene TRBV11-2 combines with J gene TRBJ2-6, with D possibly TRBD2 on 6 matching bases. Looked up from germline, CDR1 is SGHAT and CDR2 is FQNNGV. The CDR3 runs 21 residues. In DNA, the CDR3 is TGTGCCAACAGCATGGGGGGAGACATCGGCATTTCCCTCTCTGGGGCCAACGTCCTGACTTTC. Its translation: CANSMGGDIGISLSGANVLTF.

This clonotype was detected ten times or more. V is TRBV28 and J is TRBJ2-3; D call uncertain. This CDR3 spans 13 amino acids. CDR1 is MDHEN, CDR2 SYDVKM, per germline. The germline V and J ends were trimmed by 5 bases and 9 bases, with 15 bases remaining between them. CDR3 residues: CASSPSESTTQYF. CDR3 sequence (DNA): TGTGCCAGCAGTCCGTCAGAGAGCACAACGCAGTATTTT.

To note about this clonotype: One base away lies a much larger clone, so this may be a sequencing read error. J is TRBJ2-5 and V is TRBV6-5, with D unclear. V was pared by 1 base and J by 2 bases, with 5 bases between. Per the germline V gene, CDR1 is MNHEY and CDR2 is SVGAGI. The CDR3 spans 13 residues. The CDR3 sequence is CASSYLSQETQYF. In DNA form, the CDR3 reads TGTGCCAGCAGTTACTTAAGTCAAGAGACCCAGTACTTC.

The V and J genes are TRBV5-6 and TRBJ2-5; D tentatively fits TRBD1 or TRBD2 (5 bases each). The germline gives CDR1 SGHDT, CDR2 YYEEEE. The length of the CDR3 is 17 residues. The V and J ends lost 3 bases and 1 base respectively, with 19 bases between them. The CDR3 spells CASSSRDPLPIQETQYF. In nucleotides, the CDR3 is TGTGCCAGCAGCTCCCGGGACCCTCTACCAATCCAAGAGACCCAGTACTTC.

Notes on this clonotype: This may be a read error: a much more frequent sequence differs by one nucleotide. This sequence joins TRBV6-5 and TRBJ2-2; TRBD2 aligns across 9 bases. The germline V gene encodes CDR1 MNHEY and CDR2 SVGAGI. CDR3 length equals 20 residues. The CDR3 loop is CASSYSSPTSGFSNTGEQFF. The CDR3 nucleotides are TGTGCCAGCAGTTATTCCTCCCCGACTAGCGGCTTTTCGAACACCGGGGAGCAGTTTTTT.

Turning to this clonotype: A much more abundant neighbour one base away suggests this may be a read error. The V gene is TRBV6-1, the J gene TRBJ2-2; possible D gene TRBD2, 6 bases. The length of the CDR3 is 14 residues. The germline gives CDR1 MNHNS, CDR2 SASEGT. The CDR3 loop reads CASSLSVTTGGLFF. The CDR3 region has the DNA TGTGCCAGCAGTCTCAGCGTTACCACCGGGGGGCTGTTTTTT.

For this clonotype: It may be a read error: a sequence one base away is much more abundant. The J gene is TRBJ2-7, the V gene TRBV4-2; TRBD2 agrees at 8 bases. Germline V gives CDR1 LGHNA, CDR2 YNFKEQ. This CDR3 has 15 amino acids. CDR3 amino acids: CARSRLAGYSYEQYF. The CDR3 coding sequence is TGTGCCAGGAGCCGTCTAGCGGGCTACTCCTACGAGCAGTACTTC.

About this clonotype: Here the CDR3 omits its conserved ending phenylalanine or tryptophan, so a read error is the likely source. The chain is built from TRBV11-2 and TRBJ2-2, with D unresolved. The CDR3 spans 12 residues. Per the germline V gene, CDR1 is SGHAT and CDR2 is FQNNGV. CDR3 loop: CTSSLEVGELFC. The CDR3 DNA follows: TGTACCAGCAGCTTAGAGGTCGGGGAGCTGTTTTGT.

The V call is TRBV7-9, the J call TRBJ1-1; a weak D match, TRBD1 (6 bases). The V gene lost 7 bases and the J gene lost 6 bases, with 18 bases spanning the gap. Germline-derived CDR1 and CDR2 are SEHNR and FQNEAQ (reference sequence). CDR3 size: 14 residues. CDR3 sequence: CASNLGAGRSEAFF. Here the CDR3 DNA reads TGTGCCAGCAACTTGGGGGCGGGAAGGTCTGAAGCTTTCTTT.

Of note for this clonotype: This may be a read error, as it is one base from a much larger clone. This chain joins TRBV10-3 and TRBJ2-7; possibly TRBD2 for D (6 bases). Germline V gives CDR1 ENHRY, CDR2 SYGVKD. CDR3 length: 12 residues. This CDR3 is CATRGSSHEQYF. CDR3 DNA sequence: TGTGCCACCCGGGGGTCCTCCCACGAGCAGTACTTC.

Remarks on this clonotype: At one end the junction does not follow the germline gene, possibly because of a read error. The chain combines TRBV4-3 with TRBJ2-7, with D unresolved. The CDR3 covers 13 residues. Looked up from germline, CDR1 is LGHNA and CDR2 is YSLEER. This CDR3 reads CASSQAVSYEHFF. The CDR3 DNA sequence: TGCGCCAGCAGTCAAGCAGTTTCCTACGAGCACTTCTTC.

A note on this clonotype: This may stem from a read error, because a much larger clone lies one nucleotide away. CDR3 amino acids: CAGGKDTGAKYF. CDR3 coding DNA: TGTGCTGGTGGTAAAGACACGGGGGCAAAGTACTTC. This chain connects TRBV12-5 to TRBJ2-5; D may be TRBD1 or TRBD2 (6 bases each). This CDR3 spans 12 amino acids. CDR1 is LGHNT, CDR2 FRNRAP, per germline.

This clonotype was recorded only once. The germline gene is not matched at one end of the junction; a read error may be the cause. In DNA form, the CDR3 reads TGTACCAGCAGCCGAGAGATCTCGGGACAGAACACTGAAGCTTTCTTC. This gives the protein CTSSREISGQNTEAFF. The V gene is TRBV4-2, the J gene TRBJ1-1; 7 bases line up with TRBD1. Germline V gives CDR1 LGHNA, CDR2 YNFKEQ. The length of the CDR3 is 16 residues.